This T cell receptor (beta chain) originates from a study of OX40 agonist ivuxolimab in advanced cancers. Findings and limits, study-wide: Nonresponders included some who also had low normalized T-cell clonal expansion. Clonal expansion by week 6 occurred in CD4+ and CD8+ blood T cells (at 0.1 to 3.0 mg/kg). In general, CD8+ T cells held more expanded clones than CD4+ did, on average.

No patient had autoimmune disease or received systemic immunosuppression. Concerning this clone: Its antigen is unknown.

Clones were sequenced by immunoSEQ multiplex PCR, and TCRdb holds only the in-frame ones, with some missing. The profile shows around 100,000 clones, 91% of them singletons. The CDR3 is 17 amino acids. Germline values: CDR1 SGHNT, CDR2 YYREEE (reference sequence). Losses at the gene ends were 1 base for V and 5 bases for J; bases not matched to a gene: 14. The chain employs TRBV5-4 and TRBJ2-7; 8 bases map to TRBD2. Source: CD4+ or CD8+ T cells sorted from blood, taken in a trial of the OX40 agonist ivuxolimab. This receptor was obtained from an adult with an advanced solid tumor such as melanoma, head and neck, liver or kidney cancer. Here the CDR3 DNA reads TGTGCCAGCAGCTTGATCAGGCTAGCGGGTGAAAATAACGAGCAGTACTTC. Translation gives CASSLIRLAGENNEQYF.